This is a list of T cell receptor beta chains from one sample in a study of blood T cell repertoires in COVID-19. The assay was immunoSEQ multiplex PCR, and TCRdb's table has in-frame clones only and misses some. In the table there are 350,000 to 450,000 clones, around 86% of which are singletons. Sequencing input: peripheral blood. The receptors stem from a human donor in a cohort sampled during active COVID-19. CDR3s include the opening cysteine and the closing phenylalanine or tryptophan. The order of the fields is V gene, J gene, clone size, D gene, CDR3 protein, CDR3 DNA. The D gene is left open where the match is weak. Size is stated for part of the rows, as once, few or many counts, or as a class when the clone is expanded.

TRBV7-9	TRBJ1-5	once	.	CASSLAQAIGQPQHF	TGTGCCAGCAGCTTAGCGCAGGCCATAGGACAGCCCCAGCATTTT
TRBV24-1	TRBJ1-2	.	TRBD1	CATSDSGQGAKGYTF	TGTGCCACCAGTGATAGCGGACAGGGGGCGAAGGGCTACACCTTC
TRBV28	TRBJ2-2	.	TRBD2	CASKRAGVNTGELFF	TGTGCCAGCAAACGAGCGGGAGTGAACACCGGGGAGCTGTTTTTT
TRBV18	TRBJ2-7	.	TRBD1	CASSPSGQGNYEQYF	TGTGCCAGCTCACCCTCAGGACAGGGGAACTACGAGCAGTACTTC
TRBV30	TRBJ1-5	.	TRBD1	CAWSGRGLFNQPQHF	TGTGCCTGGAGTGGCAGGGGGCTTTTCAATCAGCCCCAGCATTTT
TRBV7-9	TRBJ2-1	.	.	CASSPGGGGYSSYNEQFF	TGTGCCAGCAGCCCTGGGGGAGGGGGTTACAGCTCCTACAATGAGCAGTTCTTC
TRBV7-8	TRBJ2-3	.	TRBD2	CASSLVPYGGAIDTQYF	TGTGCCAGCAGCTTAGTCCCTTACGGGGGGGCGATAGATACGCAGTATTTT
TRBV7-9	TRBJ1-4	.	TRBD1	CASSGDRGYEKLFF	TGTGCCAGCAGTGGCGACAGGGGATATGAAAAACTGTTTTTT
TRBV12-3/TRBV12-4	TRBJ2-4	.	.	CASSLRRVDIQYF	TGTGCCAGCAGTTTGAGGAGGGTGGACATTCAGTACTTC
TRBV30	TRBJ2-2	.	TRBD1	CASDPGQGSGELFF	TGTGCCTCAGACCCGGGACAGGGAAGCGGGGAGCTGTTTTTT
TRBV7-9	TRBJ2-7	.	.	CASSLQGGHSSYEQYF	TGTGCCAGCAGCTTGCAGGGGGGACACAGCTCCTACGAGCAGTACTTC
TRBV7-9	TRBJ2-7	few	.	CASSSSAAGSYEQYF	TGTGCCAGCAGCTCCTCGGCTGCAGGATCCTACGAGCAGTACTTC